The clone carrying this TCR beta chain has only a few counts. Its antigen is unknown. Looked up from germline, CDR1 is KGHDR and CDR2 is SFDVKD. CDR3 length equals 15 residues. V lost 3 bases to trimming and J lost 3 bases, with 13 bases between them. MiXCR, run by TCRdb on the reads, gives a single entry per CDR3 protein. Of 300,000 to 400,000 distinct CDR3 sequences listed, 25% to 30% are singletons. These data originate in a study of T cell repertoires in cytomegalovirus infection. Study as a whole: From public TCR beta signatures came an indication of both CMV infection and matching HLA type. Notes on the study in general: HLA-C-restricted, CMV-specific TCR beta clonotypes were dominant ex vivo.

The chain combines TRBV24-1 with TRBJ2-5, with a weak D call TRBD1 (6 bases). The sample here was cultured PBMCs, taken from culture after CMV antigen stimulation. The sequence derives from a human donor in good health (CMV status not recorded). Some clones in this sample may be carry-over from other donors' samples. The CDR3 DNA follows: TGTGCCACCAGTGATCAGGCCAGGGGTGAAGAGACCCAGTACTTC. Translating gives CATSDQARGEETQYF.